This TCR beta chain comes out of a study of cytomegalovirus exposure and HLA in healthy donors. Overall study context: In terms of ancestry, the Caucasian-associated cluster contained roughly four fifths of the roughly 400 genotyped donors.

The primer mix had 60 Vbeta and 13 Jbeta primers. Clones were sequenced by immunoSEQ multiplex PCR, and TCRdb holds only the in-frame ones, with some missing. The sample yields 70,000 or so clones, of which the top ten take up 2% to 3%. Concerning this clone itself: Its antigen is not known.

Study findings and constraints: The authors listed some 160 TCR beta chains as cytomegalovirus-associated. While the bulk of TCR sequences proved rare, some public TCRs turned up in many donors. In a later analysis, TCR beta V- and J-gene trimming showed a link to a missense DCLRE1C variant.

The sample was PBMCs. This TCR came from a female donor in good health and CMV-seropositive.

The CDR3 DNA reads TGTGCCAGCAGTGAAAGTCCGGGACAGGGGATATCCGAGCAGTACTTC. It is translated as CASSESPGQGISEQYF. The chain combines TRBV6-1 with TRBJ2-7; 10 nucleotides align to TRBD1. The CDR3 runs to 16 residues. V shed 2 bases and J 6 bases; nucleotides not matched to a gene: 10. Germline CDR1 and CDR2: MNHNS and SASEGT.